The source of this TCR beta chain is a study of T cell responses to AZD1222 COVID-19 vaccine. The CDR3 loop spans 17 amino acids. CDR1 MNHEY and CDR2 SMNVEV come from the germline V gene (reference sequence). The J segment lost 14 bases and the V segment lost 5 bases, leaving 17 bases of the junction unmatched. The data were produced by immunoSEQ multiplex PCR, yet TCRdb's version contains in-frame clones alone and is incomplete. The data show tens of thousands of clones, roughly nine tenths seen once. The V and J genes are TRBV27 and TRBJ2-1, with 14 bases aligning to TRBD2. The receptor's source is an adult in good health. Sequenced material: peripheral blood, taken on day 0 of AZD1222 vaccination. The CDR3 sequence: CASSGGTDGLAGGLKFF. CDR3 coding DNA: TGTGCCAGCAGTGGGGGAACAGACGGACTAGCGGGAGGCCTGAAGTTCTTC.